This T cell receptor (beta chain) was sequenced in a study of blood T cells in healthy people across ages. Study observations and caveats: Lack of knowledge of donor CMV status possibly confounded expanded clonotype changes. Naive T cell percentage showed a strong correlation with TCR beta diversity. From one million sequenced T cells, diversity estimates were lower bounds.

The table lists this clonotype with many counts. The antigen remains undetermined. CDR1 and CDR2 from the germline V gene are MDHEN and SYDVKM. Trimming stripped 5 bases from V and 7 bases from J, with 18 bases between. The CDR3 is 16 residues long. Primed by a sample-barcoded 5' primer and a J-beta primer mix, a second PCR proceeded for about 7 to 12 cycles. Via MiXCR, TCRdb re-called the 5' RACE reads, giving one row per CDR3 protein. The sample includes around 870,000 distinct CDR3 sequences, 29% seen only once; the top ten take approximately 15%. Sequenced: blood. The chain recombines TRBV28 with TRBJ1-6; D unclear. This TCR came from a woman of 80 years or more in good health. CDR3 sequence (DNA): TGTGCCAGCAGTCCAGAAGGGAATCTCTTGAATTCACCCCTCCACTTT. This gives the protein CASSPEGNLLNSPLHF.